This entry features one TCR beta chain sequence. The CDR3 runs 15 residues. The V and J ends lost 4 bases and 4 bases respectively, with 14 bases between them. CDR1 LNHDA and CDR2 SQIVND come from the germline V gene (reference sequence). 5'RACE generated cDNA with 10-nucleotide random UMIs. A single run covered 15-18 subjects with over 160 million TCR-beta sequences. TCRdb passed the 5' RACE reads through MiXCR, listing each CDR3 protein once. This sample has approximately 40,000 distinct CDR3 sequences; under 13% occur once, and the top ten carry under 8.5%. These data originate in a study of neurological immune-mediated disorders.

The sequence was obtained from a woman in her 30s with HTLV-1-associated myelopathy (HAM/TSP). Sequencing was done on a sample of PBMCs. The chain links TRBV19 to TRBJ1-5; D remains unclear. The CDR3 reads CASSRPRVGNQPQHF. DNA of the CDR3: TGTGCCAGTAGTAGACCCCGAGTTGGGAATCAGCCCCAGCATTTT. Complete variable domain (other parts from reference TRBV19 and TRBJ1-5): DGGITQSPKYLFRKEGQNVTLSCEQNLNHDAMYWYRQDPGQGLRLIYYSQIVNDFQKGDIAEGYSVSREKKESFPLTVTSAQKNPTAFYLCASSRPRVGNQPQHFGDGTRLSIL.